These 7 T cell receptor beta chains were sequenced from one sample in a study of blood T cell repertoires in COVID-19. Data came from immunoSEQ multiplex PCR; TCRdb stores just in-frame clones and leaves some out. The data show some 160,000 clones, with about four fifths seen just once and roughly 3.4% held by the top ten. Sequencing was performed on PBMCs or T cells enriched from blood (not recorded which). The receptors originated from a woman in her sixties or seventies who had recovered from COVID-19.

This clone has just one count. The chain couples TRBV4-1 to TRBJ1-2; D is perhaps TRBD1 (6 bases). There are 15 residues in the CDR3. Germline V gives CDR1 MGHRA, CDR2 YSYEKL. The ends were cut back, 0 bases at V and 5 bases at J, with 13 bases in the middle. The CDR3 protein is CASSQDESRGYGYTF. The CDR3 nucleotides are TGCGCCAGCAGCCAAGATGAGTCCAGGGGATATGGCTACACCTTC.

This chain joins TRBV12-5 and TRBJ1-2; the match to TRBD1 covers 9 bases. Trimming at V came to 1 base and at J to 7 bases, leaving 4 bases not matched to a gene. CDR1 and CDR2 from the germline V gene are LGHNT and FRNRAP. The CDR3 sequence is 14 residues long. As DNA, the CDR3 is TGTGCTAGTGGTTTGGACAGGGGGCGCCTTGGCTACACCTTC. Encoded protein: CASGLDRGRLGYTF. The entire variable domain, with the rest obtained from reference TRBV12-5 and TRBJ1-2, is as follows: DARVTQTPRHKVTEMGQEVTMRCQPILGHNTVFWYRQTMMQGLELLAYFRNRAPLDDSGMPKDRFSAEMPDATLATLKIQPSEPRDSAVYFCASGLDRGRLGYTFGSGTRLTVV.

V usage is TRBV5-1 and J usage is TRBJ1-4, with TRBD1 matching 7 bases. The CDR3 sequence is 16 residues long. The germline gives CDR1 SGHRS, CDR2 YFSETQ. V lost 0 bases, J lost 7 bases, and 9 bases stayed unmatched. The CDR3 coding sequence is TGCGCCAGCAGCTTGGTCCCAGGGGGAGTACGTGAAAAACTGTTTTTT. The encoded protein is CASSLVPGGVREKLFF.

This clone came up once. The chain is built from TRBV3-1 (or the pseudogene TRBV3-2) and TRBJ2-5; 13 bases fit TRBD2. V lost 7 bases and J lost 5; bases outside the gene matches: 4. The CDR3 loop spans 14 amino acids. Looked up from germline, CDR1 is LGHDT and CDR2 is YNNKEL (reference sequence). The DNA of the CDR3 is TGTGCCAGCAACTCGGGACTAGCGGGGGAGACCCAGTACTTC. Its protein is CASNSGLAGETQYF.

This chain uses TRBV18 with TRBJ1-2; no clear D gene. V was shortened by 2 bases and J by 4 bases, with 11 bases between the two germline ends. There are 14 residues in the CDR3. From germline, CDR1 is KGHSH and CDR2 LQKENI. CDR3 loop: CASSPEGLGYGYTF. The DNA for the CDR3 is TGTGCCAGCTCACCAGAGGGATTGGGCTATGGCTACACCTTC. Combining the CDR3 with reference TRBV18 and TRBJ1-2 gives the whole variable domain NAGVMQNPRHLVRRRGQEARLRCSPMKGHSHVYWYRQLPEEGLKFMVYLQKENIIDESGMPKERFSAEFPKEGPSILRIQQVVRGDSAAYFCASSPEGLGYGYTFGSGTRLTVV.

The chain carries TRBV12-3 or TRBV12-4 and TRBJ2-5; 7 bases are a match to TRBD2. V trimming: 3 bases; J trimming: 5 bases; junction bases outside the gene matches: 3. The CDR3 is made up of 13 amino acids. The CDR3 reads CASSFLGGETQYF. The CDR3 DNA sequence: TGTGCCAGCAGTTTTCTGGGAGGGGAGACCCAGTACTTC.

The V call is TRBV2, the J call TRBJ1-1; tentative D call: TRBD1 (5 bases). CDR1 SNHLY and CDR2 FYNNEI come from the germline V gene. Trimming removed 2 bases from V and 5 bases from J, with 12 bases in between. The CDR3 covers 14 residues. The CDR3 loop is CASSENPRDTEAFF. The CDR3 DNA reads TGTGCCAGCAGTGAAAACCCCAGGGATACTGAAGCTTTCTTT.